The rows below give T cell receptor beta chains drawn from one sample of a study of T-cell memory formation after mild COVID-19. TCRdb re-called the 5' RACE reads with MiXCR, one entry per CDR3 protein. This sample has 130,000 to 150,000 distinct CDR3 sequences, with about a fifth found just once. Sequencing input: PBMCs or a T cell subset sorted from them (not recorded which). The receptor source for this set is an adult woman who had mild COVID-19 (a few samples of this study predate the infection). Cell type and time point are not known. The CDR3 runs from the conserved cysteine through the conserved F or W. D genes are given only for firm matches. Rows give clone size only sometimes, using once, few, many, or a class for an expanded clone.

TRBD1	TRBJ2-7	TRBV5-1	few	TGCGCCAGCAGCTCACACGGGACAGGGGGCTACGAGCAGTACTTC	CASSSHGTGGYEQYF
TRBD1	TRBJ1-2	TRBV6-2/TRBV6-3	few	TGTGCCAGCAGTCCGACAGGGGCGCGAGGCTACACCTTC	CASSPTGARGYTF
-	TRBJ2-1	TRBV9	-	TGTGCCAGCAGCGTAGCGGGGACTTCTTACAATGAGCAGTTCTTC	CASSVAGTSYNEQFF
TRBD2	TRBJ2-5	TRBV20-1	-	TGCAGTGCTAGAACCACTAGCGGGGGGGCCCTAGAGACCCAGTACTTC	CSARTTSGGALETQYF
TRBD1	TRBJ1-4	TRBV7-9	-	TGTGCCAGCAGCCGACAGGGGTCTAATGAAAAACTGTTTTTT	CASSRQGSNEKLFF
TRBD2	TRBJ2-7	TRBV4-2	-	TGTGCCAGCAGCCAAGAACCAGGAGCTAGCGGGAGCTTCTCTCGAGGAGAGCAGTACTTC	CASSQEPGASGSFSRGEQYF
TRBD2	TRBJ2-3	TRBV5-1	few	TGCGCCAGCAGCCTCGTCGGACTAGCGGGGGGGCCTAGGACAGATACGCAGTATTTT	CASSLVGLAGGPRTDTQYF
TRBD1	TRBJ1-1	TRBV19	many	TGTGCCAGTAACCCCCGGGACAGGGGGCCTACTGAAGCTTTCTTT	CASNPRDRGPTEAFF
TRBD2	TRBJ2-5	TRBV20-1	few	TGCAGTGCCCCTAAGCCTAGCGGGGGGGAGACCCAGTACTTC	CSAPKPSGGETQYF
-	TRBJ2-5	TRBV9	-	TGTGCCAGCAGCGTAGCCACGGGATGGGCGGAGACCCAGTACTTC	CASSVATGWAETQYF
-	TRBJ1-5	TRBV9	-	TGTGCCAGCAGCGTAGCTCCGGACGGGGAGCCCCAGCATTTT	CASSVAPDGEPQHF
-	TRBJ2-2	TRBV7-2	few	TGTGCCAGCAGCTTAGATTCAGGTGCCACCGGGGAGCTGTTTTTT	CASSLDSGATGELFF
-	TRBJ2-1	TRBV9	few	TGTGCCAGCAGCCCTAATCCCCAGCCTAGCTCCTACAATGAGCAGTTCTTC	CASSPNPQPSSYNEQFF
-	TRBJ2-7	TRBV11-2	-	TGTGCCAGCAGCCCATCACAGGGAACCTACGAGCAGTACTTC	CASSPSQGTYEQYF
TRBD2	TRBJ2-1	TRBV7-2	-	TGTGCCAGCAGCTCATCCGGGACTAGGAGCTCCTACAATGAGCAGTTCTTC	CASSSSGTRSSYNEQFF
TRBD1	TRBJ1-4	TRBV18	few	TGTGCCAGCTCACCACAGGGGGCGGAAGAAAAACTGTTTTTT	CASSPQGAEEKLFF
-	TRBJ1-1	TRBV18	few	TGTGCCAGCTCACCAGACAGGTTTGCAGCTTTCTTT	CASSPDRFAAFF
-	TRBJ2-5	TRBV7-3	few	TGTGCCAGCAGCCCCGAGGGGGGCCGGACCCAGTACTTC	CASSPEGGRTQYF
-	TRBJ2-1	TRBV3-1	few	TGTGCCAGCAGCCAAGATCGGGATGTCCATGAGCAGTTCTTC	CASSQDRDVHEQFF
-	TRBJ2-1	TRBV20-1	-	TGCAGTGCTAGAGAGAGGGGGGAAGGCAGGAGAGAATTCTTC	CSARERGEGRREFF
-	TRBJ2-3	TRBV5-1	-	TGCGCCAGCAGCTTGCCGGGGGCCCCTGATACGCAGTATTTT	CASSLPGAPDTQYF
TRBD1	TRBJ2-7	TRBV5-1	once	TGCGCCAGCAGCTGGGACGGACAGGGCTACGAGCAGTACTTC	CASSWDGQGYEQYF
-	TRBJ2-7	TRBV5-1	few	TGCGCCAGCAGCTTGGAACGAACCTACGAGCAGTACTTC	CASSLERTYEQYF
TRBD2	TRBJ2-3	TRBV20-1	many	TGCAGTGCTAGTGACGGACTAGCGGGGGGGTATACGCAGTATTTT	CSASDGLAGGYTQYF
TRBD2	TRBJ2-7	TRBV7-2	-	TGTGCCAGCAGCTGGATGGTGGGAGCGGGGAGGAAGAACTACGAGCAGTACTTC	CASSWMVGAGRKNYEQYF
TRBD1	TRBJ1-5	TRBV4-1	-	TGCGCCAGCAGCCCTAGGTGGGACAGGGGGCAGCCCCAGCATTTT	CASSPRWDRGQPQHF
-	TRBJ1-3	TRBV20-1	few	TGCAGTGCTAGGATCTCTGGAAACACCATATATTTT	CSARISGNTIYF
-	TRBJ2-3	TRBV19	-	TGTGCCAGTAGTATAGCCGGGCGGTACACAGATACGCAGTATTTT	CASSIAGRYTDTQYF
-	TRBJ1-6	TRBV11-2	few	TGTGCCAGCAGTCGACAGTCTATTAATTCACCCCTCCACTTT	CASSRQSINSPLHF
-	TRBJ1-1	TRBV20-1	many	TGCAGTGCGACAGGGAACACTGAAGCTTTCTTT	CSATGNTEAFF
-	TRBJ2-3	TRBV7-9	few	TGTGCCAGCAGCTTGGCGAAGGGGGGCGCAGATACGCAGTATTTT	CASSLAKGGADTQYF